In its sample, the clone carrying this T cell receptor beta chain was seen once. As yet, its antigen is unknown. The unsorted PBMC replicate PCRs were performed with approximately 0.3 ug DNA, around 29,000 T cell genomes. Authors' data handling: Filtering differed for immunoSEQ, which gave only junction sequences without quality scores. TCRdb's table, derived via immunoSEQ multiplex PCR, lists solely in-frame clones and lacks some. V, J and clone size derive from that table, while D and trimming were established from the DNA sequence. The data hold around 450,000 clones, with 70% to 80% observed a single time. This sample was included in a study of shared clonotypes between healthy human individuals. Whole-study context: Sampling drew on donors who were a couple of women and a few men aged 18 to 49. Study-wide results and caveats: The authors sampled blood alone, and tissue repertoires likely differ.

Trimming removed 3 bases from V and 3 bases from J; junction bases left unmatched: 5. This CDR3 is 17 amino acids long. Germline V gives CDR1 KGHSH, CDR2 LQKENI. The V gene is TRBV18, the J gene TRBJ2-1; 13 bases are shared with TRBD2. The TCR was taken from a woman in her thirties or forties in good health. Some clones in this sample may be carry-over from other donors' samples. Sequences were obtained from PBMCs. CDR3 DNA sequence: TGTGCCAGCTCACCGGGGACTAGCGGGAAAGGCTACAATGAGCAGTTCTTC. Residues: CASSPGTSGKGYNEQFF.